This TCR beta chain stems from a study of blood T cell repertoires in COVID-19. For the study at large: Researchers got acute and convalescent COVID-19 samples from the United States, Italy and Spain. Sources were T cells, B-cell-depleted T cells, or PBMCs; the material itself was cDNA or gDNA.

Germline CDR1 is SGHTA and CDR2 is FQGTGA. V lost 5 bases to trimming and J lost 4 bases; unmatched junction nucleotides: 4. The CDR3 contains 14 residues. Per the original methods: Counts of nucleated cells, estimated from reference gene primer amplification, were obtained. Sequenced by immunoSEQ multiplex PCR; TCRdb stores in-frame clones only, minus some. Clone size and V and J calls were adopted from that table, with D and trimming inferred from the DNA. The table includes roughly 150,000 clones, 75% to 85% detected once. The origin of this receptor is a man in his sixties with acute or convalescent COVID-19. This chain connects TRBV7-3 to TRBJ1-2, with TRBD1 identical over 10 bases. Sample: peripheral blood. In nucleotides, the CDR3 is TGTGCCAGCAGCGTCGGGACAGGGGCCTATGGCTACACCTTC. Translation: CASSVGTGAYGYTF.